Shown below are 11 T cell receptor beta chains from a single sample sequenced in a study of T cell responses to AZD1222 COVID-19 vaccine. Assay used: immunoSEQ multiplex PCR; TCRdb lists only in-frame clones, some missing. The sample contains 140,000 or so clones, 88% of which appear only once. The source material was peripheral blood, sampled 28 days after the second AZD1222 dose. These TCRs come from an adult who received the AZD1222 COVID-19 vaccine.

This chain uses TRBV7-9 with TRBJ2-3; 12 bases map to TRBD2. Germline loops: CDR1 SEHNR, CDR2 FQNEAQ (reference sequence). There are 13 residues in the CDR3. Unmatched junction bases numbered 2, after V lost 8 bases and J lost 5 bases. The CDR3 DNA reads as TGTGCCAGCGAACTAGCGGGGGGAGATACGCAGTATTTT. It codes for CASELAGGDTQYF.

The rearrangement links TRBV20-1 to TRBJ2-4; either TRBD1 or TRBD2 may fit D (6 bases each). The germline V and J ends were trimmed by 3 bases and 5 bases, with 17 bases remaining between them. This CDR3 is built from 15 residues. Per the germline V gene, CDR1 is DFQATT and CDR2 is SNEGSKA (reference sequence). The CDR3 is CSASGFAGEENIQYF. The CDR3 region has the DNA TGCAGTGCTAGTGGTTTTGCAGGGGAGGAAAACATTCAGTACTTC.

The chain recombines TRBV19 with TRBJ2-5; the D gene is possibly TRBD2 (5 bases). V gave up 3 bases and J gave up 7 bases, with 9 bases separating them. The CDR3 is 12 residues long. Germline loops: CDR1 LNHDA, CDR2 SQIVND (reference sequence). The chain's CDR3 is CASSMVEGTQYF. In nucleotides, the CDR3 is TGTGCCAGTAGTATGGTTGAGGGGACCCAGTACTTC.

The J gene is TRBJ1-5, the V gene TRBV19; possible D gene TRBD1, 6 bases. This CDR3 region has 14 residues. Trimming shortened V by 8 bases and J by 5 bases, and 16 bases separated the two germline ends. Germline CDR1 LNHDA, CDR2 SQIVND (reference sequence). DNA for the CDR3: TGTGCCAGTCTACCCCGGGGGCCATATCAGCCCCAGCATTTT. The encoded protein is CASLPRGPYQPQHF.

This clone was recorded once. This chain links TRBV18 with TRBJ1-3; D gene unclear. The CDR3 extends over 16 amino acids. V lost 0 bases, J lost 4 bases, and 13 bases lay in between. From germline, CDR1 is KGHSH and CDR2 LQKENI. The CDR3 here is CASSPPHEEAGNTIYF. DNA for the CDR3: TGTGCCAGCTCACCACCTCACGAGGAGGCCGGAAACACCATATATTTT.

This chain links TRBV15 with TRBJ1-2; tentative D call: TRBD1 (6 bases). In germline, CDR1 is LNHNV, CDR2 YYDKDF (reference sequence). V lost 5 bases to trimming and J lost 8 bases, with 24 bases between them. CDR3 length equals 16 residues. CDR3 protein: CATSFLRGQSARGYTF. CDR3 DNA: TGTGCCACCAGCTTCCTCCGGGGACAATCGGCGCGGGGCTACACCTTC.

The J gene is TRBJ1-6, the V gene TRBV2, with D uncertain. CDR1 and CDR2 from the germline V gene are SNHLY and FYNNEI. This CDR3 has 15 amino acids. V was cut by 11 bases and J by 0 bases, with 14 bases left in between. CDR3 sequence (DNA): TGTGCCCGAAAGGTGGGGAGCTCCTATAATTCACCCCTCCACTTT. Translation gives CARKVGSSYNSPLHF.

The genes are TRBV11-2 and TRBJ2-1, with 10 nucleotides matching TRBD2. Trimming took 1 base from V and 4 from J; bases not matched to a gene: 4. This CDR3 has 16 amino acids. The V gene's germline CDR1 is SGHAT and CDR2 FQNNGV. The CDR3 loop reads CASSLGSGGVYNEQFF. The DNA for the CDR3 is TGTGCCAGCAGCTTAGGAAGCGGGGGGGTGTACAATGAGCAGTTCTTC.

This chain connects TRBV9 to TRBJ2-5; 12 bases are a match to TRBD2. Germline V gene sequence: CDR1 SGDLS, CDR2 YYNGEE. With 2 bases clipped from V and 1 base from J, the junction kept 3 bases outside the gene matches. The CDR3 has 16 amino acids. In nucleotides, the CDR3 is TGTGCCAGCAGCGTTGGGACTAGCGGGTCCCAAGAGACCCAGTACTTC. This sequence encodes CASSVGTSGSQETQYF. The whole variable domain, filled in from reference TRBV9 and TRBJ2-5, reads DSGVTQTPKHLITATGQRVTLRCSPRSGDLSVYWYQQSLDQGLQFLIQYYNGEERAKGNILERFSAQQFPDLHSELNLSSLELGDSALYFCASSVGTSGSQETQYFGPGTRLLVL.

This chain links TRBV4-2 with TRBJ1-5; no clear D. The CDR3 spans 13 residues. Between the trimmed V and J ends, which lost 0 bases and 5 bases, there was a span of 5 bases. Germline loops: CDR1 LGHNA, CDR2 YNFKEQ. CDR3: CASSQDFDQPQHF. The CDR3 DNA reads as TGTGCCAGCAGCCAAGATTTTGATCAGCCCCAGCATTTT.

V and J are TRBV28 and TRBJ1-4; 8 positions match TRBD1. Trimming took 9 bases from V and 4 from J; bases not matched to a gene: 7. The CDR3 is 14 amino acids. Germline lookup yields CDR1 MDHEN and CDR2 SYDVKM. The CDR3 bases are TGTGCCAGTTACCGGGACAGGATTAATGAAAAACTGTTTTTT. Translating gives CASYRDRINEKLFF.